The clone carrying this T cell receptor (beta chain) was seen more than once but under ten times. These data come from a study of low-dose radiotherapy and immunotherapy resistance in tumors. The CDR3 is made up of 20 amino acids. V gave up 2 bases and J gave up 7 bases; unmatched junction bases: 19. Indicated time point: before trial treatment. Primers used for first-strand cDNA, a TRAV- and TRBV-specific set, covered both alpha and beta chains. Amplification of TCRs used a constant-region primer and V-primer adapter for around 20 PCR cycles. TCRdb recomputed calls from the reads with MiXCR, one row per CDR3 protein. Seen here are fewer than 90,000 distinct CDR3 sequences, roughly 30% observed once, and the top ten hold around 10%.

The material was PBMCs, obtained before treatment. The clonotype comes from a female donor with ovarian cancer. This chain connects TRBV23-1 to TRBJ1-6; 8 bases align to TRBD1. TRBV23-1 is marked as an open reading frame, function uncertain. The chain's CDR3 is CASSQPEHRQPGGGNSPLHF. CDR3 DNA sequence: TGCGCCAGCAGTCAACCGGAACACCGCCAACCAGGGGGCGGGAATTCACCCCTCCACTTT.